What follows are 30 T cell receptor beta chains derived from one specimen sequenced in a study of cytomegalovirus exposure and HLA in healthy donors. Sequencing was performed with immunoSEQ multiplex PCR; in TCRdb, only in-frame clones are kept and a portion is missing. The sample shows some 65,000 clones, 96% of them seen only once. The sequenced sample consisted of PBMCs. Every receptor here comes from a man in his late teens or twenties in good health and CMV-seronegative.

The rearrangement uses TRBV28 and TRBJ1-2; TRBD1 is a possible D gene (5 bases). Germline V lookup: CDR1 MDHEN, CDR2 SYDVKM. CDR3 length: 11 amino acids. Trimming shortened V by 10 bases and J by 7 bases, and 13 bases separated the two germline ends. As DNA, the CDR3 is TGTGCCACTAAAGTCGGGGGTGGCTACACCTTC. Encoded protein: CATKVGGGYTF.

This rearrangement joins TRBV7-9 to TRBJ2-1; 8 bases match TRBD2. V lost 1 base and J lost 7; bases outside the gene matches: 0. Germline V gene data show CDR1 as SEHNR and CDR2 as FQNEAQ (reference sequence). The length of the CDR3 is 13 residues. CDR3 region: CASSLVAGNEQFF. In nucleotides, the CDR3 is TGTGCCAGCAGCTTAGTAGCGGGGAATGAGCAGTTCTTC.

The genes are TRBV11-2 and TRBJ2-1; D not resolved. The germline V gene has CDR1 SGHAT and CDR2 FQNNGV. Trimming shortened V by 5 bases and J by 2 bases, and 10 bases separated the two germline ends. The CDR3 consists of 14 residues. CDR3 region: CASSPGYAYNEQFF. The CDR3, as DNA: TGTGCCAGCAGCCCCGGGTACGCCTACAATGAGCAGTTCTTC.

The chain combines TRBV5-5 with TRBJ1-3; no firm D call. V lost 0 bases and J lost 2, with 12 bases in between. The length of the CDR3 is 16 residues. Germline V gene lookup returns CDR1 SGHKS and CDR2 YYEKEE (reference sequence). The CDR3 nucleotides read TGTGCCAGCAGCTTGGTGAGTGCGACTGCTGGAAACACCATATATTTT. This encodes CASSLVSATAGNTIYF.

This chain joins TRBV2 and TRBJ2-6; possibly TRBD1 for D (5 bases). The V end lost 6 bases, the J end lost 0 bases, and 9 bases lay between the germline ends. The germline V gene has CDR1 SNHLY and CDR2 FYNNEI. The CDR3 covers 15 residues. The DNA for the CDR3 is TGTGCCAGCAGGCACAGGTTCTCTGGGGCCAACGTCCTGACTTTC. Translated: CASRHRFSGANVLTF.

The genes are TRBV28 and TRBJ1-1, with TRBD1 as a possible D gene (5 bases). Germline V gives CDR1 MDHEN, CDR2 SYDVKM. Trimming left V 4 bases short and J 1 base short, with 10 bases between. This CDR3 contains 14 residues. CDR3 DNA sequence: TGTGCCAGCAGTTCAGGGCTGGGGAACACTGAAGCTTTCTTT. Its translation: CASSSGLGNTEAFF.

The chain couples TRBV7-8 to TRBJ1-5; TRBD1 agrees at 8 bases. CDR1 and CDR2 (germline): SGHVS, FQNEAQ. This CDR3 has 14 amino acids. With 0 bases clipped from V and 6 bases from J, the junction kept 1 base outside the gene matches. The CDR3 loop reads CASSLARGLQPQHF. As DNA, the CDR3 is TGTGCCAGCAGCTTAGCCAGGGGGCTTCAGCCCCAGCATTTT.

The chain couples TRBV5-4 to TRBJ1-2; 8 bases align to TRBD1. After removal of 4 bases from V and 1 base from J, the junction contained 0 bases not matched to a gene. CDR1 and CDR2 (germline): SGHNT, YYREEE (reference sequence). The CDR3 has 13 amino acids. In nucleotides, the CDR3 is TGTGCCAGCAGCGACAGGGGTAACTATGGCTACACCTTC. Protein: CASSDRGNYGYTF.

This clone was picked up one time. The CDR3 reads CASSTRGNTEAFF. CDR3 nucleotide sequence: TGTGCCAGCAGCACGAGAGGGAACACTGAAGCTTTCTTT. The chain is built from TRBV11-2 and TRBJ1-1; D uncertain. V was shortened by 5 bases and J by 1 base, with 8 bases between the two germline ends. There are 13 residues in the CDR3. From germline, CDR1 is SGHAT and CDR2 FQNNGV. Together with reference TRBV11-2 and TRBJ1-1, the CDR3 gives the full variable domain: EAGVAQSPRYKIIEKRQSVAFWCNPISGHATLYWYQQILGQGPKLLIQFQNNGVVDDSQLPKDRFSAERLKGVDSTLKIQPAKLEDSAVYLCASSTRGNTEAFFGQGTRLTVV.

The chain recombines TRBV11-2 with TRBJ2-5; 10 nucleotides align to TRBD2. This CDR3 spans 16 amino acids. After removal of 5 bases from V and 4 bases from J, the junction contained 10 bases not matched to a gene. Germline assignment: CDR1 SGHAT and CDR2 FQNNGV. CDR3 DNA sequence: TGTGCCAGCAGCGGGGCCCTTAGCGGGAGGCCAGAGACCCAGTACTTC. The encoded protein is CASSGALSGRPETQYF.

This chain joins TRBV19 and TRBJ2-1; 8 bases agree with TRBD1. Germline loops: CDR1 LNHDA, CDR2 SQIVND (reference sequence). There are 15 residues in the CDR3. V dropped 6 bases and J dropped 5; count of bases not matched to a gene: 9. CDR3 residues: CASRLDRGAHNEQFF. DNA of the CDR3: TGTGCCAGTAGACTAGACAGGGGCGCGCACAATGAGCAGTTCTTC.

The rearrangement links TRBV28 to TRBJ1-6; D is undetermined. Germline CDR1 is MDHEN and CDR2 is SYDVKM. This CDR3 comprises 15 residues. V was pared by 3 bases and J by 9 bases, with 15 bases between. The CDR3 DNA sequence: TGTGCCAGCAGTTTTTACGGGAAGGGCAGTTCACCCCTCCACTTT. Translating it yields CASSFYGKGSSPLHF. The complete variable domain, with remaining parts taken from reference TRBV28 and TRBJ1-6, reads DVKVTQSSRYLVKRTGEKVFLECVQDMDHENMFWYRQDPGLGLRLIYFSYDVKMKEKGDIPEGYSVSREKKERFSLILESASTNQTSMYLCASSFYGKGSSPLHFGNGTRLTVT.

This clone is a singleton in its sample. J is TRBJ2-2 and V is TRBV6-6; 7 nucleotides match TRBD1. There are 15 residues in the CDR3. The ends lost 0 bases at V and 5 bases at J; junction bases unmatched: 3. Looked up from germline, CDR1 is MNHNY and CDR2 is SVGAGI (reference sequence). The CDR3 region is CASSYSDRATGELFF. Written as DNA, the CDR3 is TGTGCCAGCAGTTACTCAGACAGGGCAACCGGGGAGCTGTTTTTT.

The chain recombines TRBV27 with TRBJ2-5; 7 nucleotides line up with TRBD1. Germline V gene lookup returns CDR1 MNHEY and CDR2 SMNVEV (reference sequence). After removal of 2 bases from V and 1 base from J, the junction contained 4 bases not matched to a gene. This CDR3 comprises 15 residues. The CDR3 protein is CASSLMAGGQETQYF. The CDR3 region has the DNA TGTGCCAGCAGTTTAATGGCAGGGGGCCAAGAGACCCAGTACTTC.

This clone has only one observation. V is TRBV18 and J is TRBJ1-2; D not resolved. V lost 2 bases, J lost 6 bases, and 7 bases lay in between. The germline gives CDR1 KGHSH, CDR2 LQKENI. The CDR3 totals 12 residues. In DNA form, the CDR3 reads TGTGCCAGCTCACCATCGCAGAATGGCTACACCTTC. Its protein product is CASSPSQNGYTF.

The CDR3 DNA sequence: TGTGCCAGCAGTTACTCAGCAGGCAATAACTATGGCTACACCTTC. It encodes CASSYSAGNNYGYTF. The chain carries TRBV6-6 and TRBJ1-2; D is uncertain. The CDR3 is 15 residues long. Trimming stripped 0 bases from V and 1 base from J, with 9 bases between. Germline values: CDR1 MNHNY, CDR2 SVGAGI (reference sequence).

The CDR3 reads CASSIGTAYGYTF. For the CDR3, the DNA is TGTGCCAGTAGTATTGGGACAGCCTATGGCTACACCTTC. The chain links TRBV19 to TRBJ1-2; 7 bases map to TRBD1. The ends lost 3 bases at V and 4 bases at J; junction bases unmatched: 2. Germline V gene lookup returns CDR1 LNHDA and CDR2 SQIVND (reference sequence). This CDR3 has 13 residues.

This chain links TRBV9 with TRBJ2-7, with D maybe TRBD2 (5 bases). Looked up from germline, CDR1 is SGDLS and CDR2 is YYNGEE. This CDR3 contains 16 residues. V dropped 4 bases and J dropped 4 bases, with 21 bases sitting between them. The CDR3 DNA follows: TGTGCCAGCAGCCCCCTTGGTGGGAGTAATTGGTACGAGCAGTACTTC. Amino acid sequence: CASSPLGGSNWYEQYF.

The V call is TRBV5-1, the J call TRBJ2-1; 11 bases are shared with TRBD2. Unmatched junction bases numbered 6, after V lost 4 bases and J lost 6 bases. Germline-derived CDR1 and CDR2 are SGHRS and YFSETQ. This CDR3 has 15 amino acids. The CDR3 nucleotides are TGCGCCAGCAGCGTACTAGCGGGAGAAGGCAATGAGCAGTTCTTC. It translates to CASSVLAGEGNEQFF. Variable domain in full (rest from reference TRBV5-1 and TRBJ2-1): KAGVTQTPRYLIKTRGQQVTLSCSPISGHRSVSWYQQTPGQGLQFLFEYFSETQRNKGNFPGRFSGRQFSNSRSEMNVSTLELGDSALYLCASSVLAGEGNEQFFGPGTRLTVL.

The rearrangement links TRBV7-9 to TRBJ2-5; 10 bases are a match to TRBD2. This CDR3 contains 16 residues. Germline assignment: CDR1 SEHNR and CDR2 FQNEAQ (reference sequence). V lost 5 bases to trimming and J lost 2 bases; unmatched junction nucleotides: 8. CDR3 in amino acids: CASSPPWTSGQETQYF. As DNA, the CDR3 is TGTGCCAGCAGCCCACCTTGGACTAGCGGTCAAGAGACCCAGTACTTC.

This chain connects TRBV28 to TRBJ1-3, with unresolved D. CDR1 and CDR2 from the germline V gene are MDHEN and SYDVKM. Trimming took off 7 bases at V and 0 bases at J, with 13 bases between the two ends. CDR3 length: 15 amino acids. The DNA for the CDR3 is TGTGCCAGCACGACGTCGACACCCTCTGGAAACACCATATATTTT. Its translation: CASTTSTPSGNTIYF.

This chain uses TRBV2 with TRBJ2-3, with 7 bases matching TRBD2. V trimming: 3 bases; J trimming: 4 bases; junction bases outside the gene matches: 4. CDR1 and CDR2 from the germline V gene are SNHLY and FYNNEI. The CDR3 is made up of 14 amino acids. The CDR3 here is CASSERGKADTQYF. The CDR3 nucleotides read TGTGCCAGCAGTGAGCGGGGGAAGGCAGATACGCAGTATTTT.

V gene TRBV5-1 combines with J gene TRBJ2-5; 9 bases are shared with TRBD1. The germline V gene encodes CDR1 SGHRS and CDR2 YFSETQ. V was clipped by 5 bases and J by 4 bases; unmatched bases: 9. CDR3 length: 15 amino acids. The CDR3: CASSLQGAPGETQYF. The DNA for the CDR3 is TGCGCCAGCAGTTTACAGGGGGCGCCGGGAGAGACCCAGTACTTC.

The chain links TRBV29-1 to TRBJ1-2; TRBD1 matches at 8 bases. Germline V gene data show CDR1 as SQVTM and CDR2 as ANQGSEA. The V segment lost 4 bases and the J segment 1 base; nucleotides outside the gene matches: 2. The length of the CDR3 is 13 residues. The CDR3 region is CSVADRGNYGYTF. CDR3 nucleotides: TGCAGCGTTGCCGACAGGGGTAACTATGGCTACACCTTC.

V and J are TRBV9 and TRBJ1-6; D call uncertain. Germline values: CDR1 SGDLS, CDR2 YYNGEE. V was clipped by 0 bases and J by 8 bases, with 6 bases between them. This CDR3 contains 13 residues. The CDR3 region has the DNA TGTGCCAGCAGCGTAGACGGGGATTCACCCCTCCACTTT. It translates to CASSVDGDSPLHF.

V usage is TRBV10-3 and J usage is TRBJ2-7, with 9 bases aligning to TRBD2. The CDR3 sequence is 13 residues long. Germline V CDR1 and CDR2: ENHRY, SYGVKD. V lost 11 bases and J lost 3; bases outside the gene matches: 8. CDR3 coding DNA: TGTGCCCAGGGGACAGCGGGAGGCTACGAGCAGTACTTC. It encodes CAQGTAGGYEQYF.

The rearrangement uses TRBV6-1 and TRBJ1-1; 9 positions agree with TRBD1. There are 14 residues in the CDR3. Germline CDR1 and CDR2: MNHNS and SASEGT. Losses at the gene ends were 5 bases for V and 5 bases for J; bases not matched to a gene: 6. The CDR3 loop reads CASSSRDRDTEAFF. CDR3 DNA: TGTGCCAGCAGTTCCCGGGACAGGGATACTGAAGCTTTCTTT.

The chain carries TRBV20-1 and TRBJ2-5; D is uncertain. CDR3 length: 10 amino acids. Looked up from germline, CDR1 is DFQATT and CDR2 is SNEGSKA (reference sequence). The germline V and J ends were trimmed by 4 bases and 5 bases, with 5 bases remaining between them. The CDR3 DNA is TGCAGTGCTACTCTCGAGACCCAGTACTTC. It codes for CSATLETQYF.

V is TRBV5-6 and J is TRBJ1-2; 9 nucleotides line up with TRBD1. Germline V gives CDR1 SGHDT, CDR2 YYEEEE. This CDR3 contains 15 residues. The junction had 4 bases not matched to a gene; V was cut back by 1 base and J by 3 bases. The CDR3 sequence: CASSLTDRGHYGYTF. The CDR3 bases are TGTGCCAGCAGCTTGACGGACAGGGGACACTATGGCTACACCTTC. Full variable domain (remainder filled in from reference TRBV5-6 and TRBJ1-2): DAGVTQSPTHLIKTRGQQVTLRCSPKSGHDTVSWYQQALGQGPQFIFQYYEEEERQRGNFPDRFSGHQFPNYSSELNVNALLLGDSALYLCASSLTDRGHYGYTFGSGTRLTVV.

The chain couples TRBV19 to TRBJ2-1; the match to TRBD1 covers 9 bases. The CDR3 contains 15 residues. J gave up 0 bases and V 7 bases, and 4 bases lay outside the gene matches. Germline V gene data show CDR1 as LNHDA and CDR2 as SQIVND (reference sequence). For the CDR3, the DNA is TGTGCCAGTATCAAGGACAGGGGCTCCTACAATGAGCAGTTCTTC. It encodes CASIKDRGSYNEQFF.